The clone carrying this TCR beta chain has more than one count but fewer than ten. Its antigen is still unknown. These data originate in a study of post-analysis software for immune sequencing data. Study-wide findings and caveats: Included in a set of about five TRBV segments more frequent in patients than controls were TRBV5-6, TRBV5-1 and TRBV20-1.

Unmatched junction bases numbered 10, after V lost 0 bases and J lost 1 base. CDR3 length: 18 amino acids. CDR1 MNHEY and CDR2 SVGAGI come from the germline V gene. The authors incorporated unique molecular identifiers into the TCR beta cDNA libraries. TCRdb recomputed calls from the PCR reads with MiXCR, one row per CDR3 protein. The sample holds about 200,000 distinct CDR3 sequences; 29% are singletons and the top ten take around 3.2%. Sequenced input: blood. V gene TRBV6-5 combines with J gene TRBJ2-7; 9 bases are shared with TRBD1. The clonotype was recovered from a girl younger than 18 with multiple sclerosis. CDR3 sequence (DNA): TGTGCCAGCAGTTACTCTCGGGATGGGGACAGGGTATCCTACGAGCAGTACTTC. Translating it yields CASSYSRDGDRVSYEQYF.